The sequence of this T cell receptor (beta chain) was determined in a study of radiotherapy plus CTLA-4 blockade in lung cancer. Repertoires were generated with immunoSEQ multiplex PCR, while TCRdb's copy carries only in-frame clones and drops some. The data hold approximately 57,000 clones, with almost 85% observed a single time. Per the germline V gene, CDR1 is LNHDA and CDR2 is SQIVND (reference sequence). The ends were cut back, 6 bases at V and 5 bases at J, with 16 bases in the middle. The CDR3 covers 14 residues. The sample here was peripheral blood, taken from a patient treated with radiotherapy plus ipilimumab. This TCR was sampled from a human donor with non-small cell lung cancer whose response to radiotherapy plus ipilimumab could not be evaluated. The chain links TRBV19 to TRBJ1-2; tentatively, D is TRBD1 (6 bases). In DNA form, the CDR3 reads TGTGCCAGTAGCCTGCGGACAGACCTGTATGGCTACACCTTC. This gives the protein CASSLRTDLYGYTF.